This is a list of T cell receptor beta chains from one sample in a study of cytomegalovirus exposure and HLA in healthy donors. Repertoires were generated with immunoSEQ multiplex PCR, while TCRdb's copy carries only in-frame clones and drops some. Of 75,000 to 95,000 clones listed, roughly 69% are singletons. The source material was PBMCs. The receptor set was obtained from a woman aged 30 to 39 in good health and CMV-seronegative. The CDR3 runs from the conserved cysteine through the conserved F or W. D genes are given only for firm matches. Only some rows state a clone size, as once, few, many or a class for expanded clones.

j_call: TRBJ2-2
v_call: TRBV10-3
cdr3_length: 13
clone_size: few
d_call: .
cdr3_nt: TGTGCCATCAGGGACTTGAACACCGGGGAGCTGTTTTTT
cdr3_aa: CAIRDLNTGELFF

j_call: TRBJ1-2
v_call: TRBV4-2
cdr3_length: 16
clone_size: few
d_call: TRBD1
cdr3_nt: TGTGCCAGCAGCCAAGATGCGGGACAGGGGAGCTATGGCTACACCTTC
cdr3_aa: CASSQDAGQGSYGYTF

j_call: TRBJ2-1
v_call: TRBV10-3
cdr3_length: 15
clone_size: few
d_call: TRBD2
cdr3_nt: TGTGCCATCACAGAACTAGCGGGGGGGCCGGATGAGCAGTTCTTC
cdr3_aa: CAITELAGGPDEQFF

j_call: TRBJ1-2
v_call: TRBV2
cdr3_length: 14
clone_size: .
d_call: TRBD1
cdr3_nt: TGTGCCAGCAGCCCGGGACAGGGGGCTTATGGCTACACCTTC
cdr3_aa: CASSPGQGAYGYTF

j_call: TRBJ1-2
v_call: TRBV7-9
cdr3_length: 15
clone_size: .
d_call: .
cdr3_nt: TGTGCCAGCAGCGAATTAGGGAGCTATAAAGAAGGCTACACCTTC
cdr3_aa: CASSELGSYKEGYTF

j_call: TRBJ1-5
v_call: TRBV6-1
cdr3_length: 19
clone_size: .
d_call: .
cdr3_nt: TGTGCCAGCAGTGAATTTCCCATGCTGGTCCTCGGTAGCAATCAGCCCCAGCATTTT
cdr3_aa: CASSEFPMLVLGSNQPQHF

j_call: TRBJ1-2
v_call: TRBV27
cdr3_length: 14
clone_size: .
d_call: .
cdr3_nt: TGTGCCAGCCGGGGGGCTGGGGGGAACTATGGCTACACCTTC
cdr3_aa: CASRGAGGNYGYTF

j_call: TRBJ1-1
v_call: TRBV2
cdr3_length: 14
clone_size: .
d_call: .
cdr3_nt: TGTGCCAGCATTCTACAGGGAGAGTACACTGAAGCTTTCTTT
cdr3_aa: CASILQGEYTEAFF

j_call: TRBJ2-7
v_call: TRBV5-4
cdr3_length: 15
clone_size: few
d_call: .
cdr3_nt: TGTGCCAGCAGTCAGGGCGGCCAGAGCTCCTACGAGCAGTACTTT
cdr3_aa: CASSQGGQSSYEQYF

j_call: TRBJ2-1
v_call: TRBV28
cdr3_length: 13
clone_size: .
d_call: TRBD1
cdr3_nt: TGTGCCATACGACAGGGCTCCTACAATGAGCAGTTCTTC
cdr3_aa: CAIRQGSYNEQFF

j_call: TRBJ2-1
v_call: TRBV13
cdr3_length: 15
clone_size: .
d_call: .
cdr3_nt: TGTGCCAGCAGGACGGCGGGAATCGTTTACAATGAGCAGTTCTTC
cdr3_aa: CASRTAGIVYNEQFF

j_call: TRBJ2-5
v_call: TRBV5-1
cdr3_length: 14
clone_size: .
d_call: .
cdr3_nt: TGCGCCAGCAGCCCCGGGACAAATCAAGAGACCCAGTACTTC
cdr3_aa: CASSPGTNQETQYF

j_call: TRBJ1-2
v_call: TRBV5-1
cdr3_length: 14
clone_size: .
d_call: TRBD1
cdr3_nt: TGCGCCAGCAGCTCACAGGGGGGATTGCATGGCTACACCTTC
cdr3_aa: CASSSQGGLHGYTF

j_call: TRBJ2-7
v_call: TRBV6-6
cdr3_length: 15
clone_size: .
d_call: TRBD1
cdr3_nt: TGTGCCAGCAATTCGATGGGACAGGGGGCCTACGAGCAGTACTTC
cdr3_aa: CASNSMGQGAYEQYF

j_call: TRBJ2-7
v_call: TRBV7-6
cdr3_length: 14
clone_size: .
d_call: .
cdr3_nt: TGTGCCAGCAGCGGCGGGACAGCTTTCTACGAGCAGTACTTC
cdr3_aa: CASSGGTAFYEQYF

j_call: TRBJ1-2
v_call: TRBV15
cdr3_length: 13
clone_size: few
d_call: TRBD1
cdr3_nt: TGTGCCACCAGCAGAGCTGGGACAGGGGGCTACACCTTC
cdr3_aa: CATSRAGTGGYTF

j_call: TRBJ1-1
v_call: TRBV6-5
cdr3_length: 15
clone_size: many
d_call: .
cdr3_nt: TGTGCCAGTAGGGACGGGGGGACAATGAACACTGAAGCTTTCTTT
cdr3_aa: CASRDGGTMNTEAFF

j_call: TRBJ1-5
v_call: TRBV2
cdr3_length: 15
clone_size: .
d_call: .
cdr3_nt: TGTGCCAGCAGTGAAGGCCAGTATAGCAATCAGCCCCAGCATTTT
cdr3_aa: CASSEGQYSNQPQHF

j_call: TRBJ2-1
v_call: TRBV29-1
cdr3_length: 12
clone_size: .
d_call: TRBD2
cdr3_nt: TGCAGCGTCCACCGAACTAGCGGGGAGCAGTTCTTC
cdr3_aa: CSVHRTSGEQFF

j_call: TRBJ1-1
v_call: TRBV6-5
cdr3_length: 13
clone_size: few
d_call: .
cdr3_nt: TGTGCCAGCAGTTACTGGAGGGACACTGAAGCTTTCTTT
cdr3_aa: CASSYWRDTEAFF

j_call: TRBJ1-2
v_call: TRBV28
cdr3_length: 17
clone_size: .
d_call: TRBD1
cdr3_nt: TGTGCCAGCAGTTCGACAGGGTCTGGGGGAGTATGGTATGGCTACACCTTC
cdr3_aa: CASSSTGSGGVWYGYTF

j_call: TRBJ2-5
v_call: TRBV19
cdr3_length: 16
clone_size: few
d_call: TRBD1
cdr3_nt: TGTGCCAGTAGTATGTGGTCAGGGGGCAACTCAGAGACCCAGTACTTC
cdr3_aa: CASSMWSGGNSETQYF

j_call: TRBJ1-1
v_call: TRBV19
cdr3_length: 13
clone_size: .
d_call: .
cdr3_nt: TGTGCCAGTAGTGCCAGGGTCGACACTGAAGCTTTCTTT
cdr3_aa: CASSARVDTEAFF

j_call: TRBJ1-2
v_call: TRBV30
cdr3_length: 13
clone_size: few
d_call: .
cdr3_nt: TGTGCCTGGAGTCCACAGGGAAACTATGGCTACACCTTC
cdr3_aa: CAWSPQGNYGYTF

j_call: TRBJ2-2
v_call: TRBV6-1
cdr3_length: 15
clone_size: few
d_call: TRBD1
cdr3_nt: TGTGCCAGCAGCCCAGGGACAGGCACCACCGGGGAGCTGTTTTTT
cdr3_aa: CASSPGTGTTGELFF

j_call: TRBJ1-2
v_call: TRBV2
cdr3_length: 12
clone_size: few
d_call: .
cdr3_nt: TGTGCCAGCAGGGAACAGGGCTATGGCTACACCTTC
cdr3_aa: CASREQGYGYTF

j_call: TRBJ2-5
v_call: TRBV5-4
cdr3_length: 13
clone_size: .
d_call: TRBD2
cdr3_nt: TGTGCCAGCAGCGGAAGGACTAGTTGGGAGCAGTACTTC
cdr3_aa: CASSGRTSWEQYF

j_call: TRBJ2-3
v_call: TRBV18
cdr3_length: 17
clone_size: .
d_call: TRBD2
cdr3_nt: TGTGCCAGCTCAGCCATCGAGCGGGGGTCATACACAGATACGCAGTATTTT
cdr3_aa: CASSAIERGSYTDTQYF

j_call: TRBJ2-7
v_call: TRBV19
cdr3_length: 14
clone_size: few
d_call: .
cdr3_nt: TGTGCCAGTAGGCCCGCGGGGCTTCCCTACGAGCAGTACTTC
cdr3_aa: CASRPAGLPYEQYF

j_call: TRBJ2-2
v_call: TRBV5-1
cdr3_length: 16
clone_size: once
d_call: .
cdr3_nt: TGCGCCAGCAGCTTGGGGCAGGGTGCTTTGGCCGGGGAGCTGTTTTTT
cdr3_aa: CASSLGQGALAGELFF

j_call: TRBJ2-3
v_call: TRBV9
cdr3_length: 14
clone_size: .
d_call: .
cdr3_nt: TGTGCCAGCAGCGTAGATGGAGGGACAGATACGCAGTATTTT
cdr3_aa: CASSVDGGTDTQYF

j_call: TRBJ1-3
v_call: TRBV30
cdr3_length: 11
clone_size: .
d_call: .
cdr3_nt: TGTGCCTGGGCCTTACAGTACACCATATATTTT
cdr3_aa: CAWALQYTIYF

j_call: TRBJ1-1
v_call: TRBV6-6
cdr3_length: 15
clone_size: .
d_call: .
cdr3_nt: TGTGCCAGCAGTTTCACCGGGGGGGAGAACACTGAAGCTTTCTTT
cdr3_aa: CASSFTGGENTEAFF

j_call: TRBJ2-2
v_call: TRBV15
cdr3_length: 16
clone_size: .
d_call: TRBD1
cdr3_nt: TGTGCCACCAGCAGGACAGGGATTGGGTACACCGGGGAGCTGTTTTTT
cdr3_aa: CATSRTGIGYTGELFF

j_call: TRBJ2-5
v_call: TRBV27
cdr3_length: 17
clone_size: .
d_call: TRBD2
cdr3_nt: TGTGCCAGCAGTCCCGGACTAGCGGGGGGGCCTCGGGAGACCCAGTACTTC
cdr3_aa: CASSPGLAGGPRETQYF

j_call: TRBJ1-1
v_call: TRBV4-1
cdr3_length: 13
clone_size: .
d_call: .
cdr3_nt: TGCGCCAGCAGCCAAGGCGCCTTGAGGGAAGCTTTCTTT
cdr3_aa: CASSQGALREAFF

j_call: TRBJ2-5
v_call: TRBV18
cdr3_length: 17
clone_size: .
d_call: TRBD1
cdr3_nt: TGTGCCAGCTCAGTTACCCTAGACAGGGGATTGTTGTGGACCCAGTACTTC
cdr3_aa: CASSVTLDRGLLWTQYF

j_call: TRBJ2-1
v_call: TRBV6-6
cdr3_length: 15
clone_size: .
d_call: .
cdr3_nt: TGTGCCAGCAGGCATCGACAAAGCTCCTACAATGAGCAGTTCTTC
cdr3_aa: CASRHRQSSYNEQFF

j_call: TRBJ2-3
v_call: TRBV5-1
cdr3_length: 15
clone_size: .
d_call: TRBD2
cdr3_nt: TGCGCCAGCAGCTCCCGCGGGGGAGTAACAGATACGCAGTATTTT
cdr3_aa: CASSSRGGVTDTQYF

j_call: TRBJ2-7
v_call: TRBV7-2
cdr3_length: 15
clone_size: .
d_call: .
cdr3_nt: TGTGCCAGCAGCTTAGGGGTCGGGGTCCAGGTCGAGCAGTACTTC
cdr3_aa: CASSLGVGVQVEQYF

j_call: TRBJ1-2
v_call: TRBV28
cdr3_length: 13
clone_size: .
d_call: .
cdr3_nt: TGTGCCAGCAGTTCCTGGCCTAGCTATGGCTACACCTTC
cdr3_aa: CASSSWPSYGYTF

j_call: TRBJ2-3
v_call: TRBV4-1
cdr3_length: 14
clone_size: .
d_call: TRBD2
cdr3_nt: TGCGCCAGCATGCAGGCGGGGGGGGCAGATACGCAGTATTTT
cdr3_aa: CASMQAGGADTQYF

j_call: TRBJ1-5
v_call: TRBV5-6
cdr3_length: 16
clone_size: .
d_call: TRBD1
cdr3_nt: TGTGCCAGCAGCTTATGGCCAACAGGGGGCAATCAGCCCCAGCATTTT
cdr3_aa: CASSLWPTGGNQPQHF

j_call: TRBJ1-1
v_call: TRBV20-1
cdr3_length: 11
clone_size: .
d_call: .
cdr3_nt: TGCAGTGCGCCGGGTTACACTGAAGCTTTCTTT
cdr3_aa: CSAPGYTEAFF

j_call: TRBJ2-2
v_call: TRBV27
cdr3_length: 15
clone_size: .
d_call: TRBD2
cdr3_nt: TGTGCCACCACACCCGTGATAGCGGGAGCCGGGGAGCTGTTTTTT
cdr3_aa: CATTPVIAGAGELFF

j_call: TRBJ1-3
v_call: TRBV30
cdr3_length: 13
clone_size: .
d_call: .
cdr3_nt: TGTGCCTGGAGTGTACAGCCTGGAAACACCATATATTTT
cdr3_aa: CAWSVQPGNTIYF